This TCR beta chain was retrieved from a study of CD8+ T cells in alopecia areata. Study overall: At a dose of 5 to 10 mg twice daily, oral tofacitinib was given to treated patients.

Broader study findings: Sequenced scalp T cells also include alphabeta T cells resident in normal skin. Elevated clonality characterized lesional scalp relative to normal scalp, particularly in alopecia totalis/universalis.

To note about this clone: The antigen is unknown.

Sequencing templates came from extracted RNA that was reverse transcribed into cDNA. TCRdb's copy holds only in-frame clones and misses some; the assay was immunoSEQ multiplex PCR. The sample lists about 180,000 clones, about 63% occurring once. This clonotype originated in a human donor with alopecia areata. The sequenced sample was CD4+ T cells sorted from blood, obtained at week 0.

This chain's CDR3 is CASSNAGGENQPQHF. CDR3 in DNA: TGTGCCAGTAGTAATGCAGGGGGAGAGAATCAGCCCCAGCATTTT. This chain joins TRBV19 and TRBJ1-5, with 7 bases lining up with TRBD1. The CDR3 covers 15 residues. The V segment lost 4 bases and the J segment 4 bases; nucleotides outside the gene matches: 7. Germline CDR1 is LNHDA and CDR2 is SQIVND (reference sequence).